The 6 T cell receptor beta chains reported below all come from one sample, sequenced in a study of beta chain features in type 1 diabetes (dated by TCRdb to between 2017 and 2018). Receptor libraries were prepared by the immunoSEQ multiplex PCR assay. All of the isolated RNA was reverse transcribed with the High Capacity cDNA Reverse Transcription Kit, so expressed TCRB transcripts were sequenced. The table comes from immuneACCESS by way of TCRdb, which keeps in-frame sequences with V and J called. Part of the clones is missing from these tables; in studies checked, under half for an unresolved V gene and the rest for unknown reasons. Within this sample are some 270,000 clones, with around an eighth of them counted one time only. Roughly 0.028% of the sample is held by the ten biggest clonotypes. Specimen: naive CD4+ T cells from blood. Reading the label with the study, this specimen's cell subset or site is: true naive CD4+ T cells. The receptors originated from a woman aged 40 to 49 in good health.

This clone came up once. The gene calls are TRBV7-2 and TRBJ1-2, with a weak D call TRBD1 (6 bases). Germline CDR1 and CDR2: SGHTA and FQGNSA. The CDR3 length is 16 residues. The V gene lost 1 base and the J gene lost 0 bases, with 12 bases spanning the gap. The CDR3 DNA reads TGTGCCAGCAGCTTAGTTGGCGCAGGGGCTAACTATGGCTACACCTTC. Protein sequence: CASSLVGAGANYGYTF.

The V and J genes are TRBV27 and TRBJ1-3, with unresolved D. Trimming pared 5 bases from V and 4 bases from J, leaving 15 bases between. CDR1 and CDR2 (germline): MNHEY, SMNVEV (reference sequence). The CDR3 runs to 15 residues. CDR3 in DNA: TGTGCCAGCAGTGGGTTCGGGAGGTCCGGAAACACCATATATTTT. Amino acids: CASSGFGRSGNTIYF.

J is TRBJ1-1 and V is TRBV7-8; TRBD1 agrees at 8 bases. CDR1 SGHVS and CDR2 FQNEAQ come from the germline V gene. This CDR3 contains 13 residues. V lost 5 bases, J lost 8 bases, and 7 bases stayed unmatched. The CDR3 DNA reads as TGTGCCAGCAGCCTAGGGGACAGGTGGGAAGCTTTCTTT. Translated, it gives CASSLGDRWEAFF.

This clone was seen more than once but under ten times. This chain links TRBV6-5 with TRBJ1-6; 8 positions agree with TRBD1. There are 14 residues in the CDR3. V shed 6 bases, J shed 8 bases, and the junction held 6 bases outside the gene matches. The V gene's germline CDR1 is MNHEY and CDR2 SVGAGI. The CDR3 nucleotides read TGTGCCAGCAGCACAGGGGGGAGAGATTCACCCCTCCACTTT. This codes for CASSTGGRDSPLHF.

This clone appeared a few times. The gene calls are TRBV19 and TRBJ1-6; no clear D gene. This CDR3 is built from 12 residues. Deletions cut 2 bases from V and 7 bases from J, with 3 bases between. Germline V gene data show CDR1 as LNHDA and CDR2 as SQIVND (reference sequence). The CDR3 spells CASSIQNSPLHF. CDR3 sequence (DNA): TGTGCCAGTAGTATACAAAATTCACCCCTCCACTTT.

This chain uses TRBV5-1 with TRBJ2-7, with 8 positions matching TRBD2. The length of the CDR3 is 15 residues. Germline V gene sequence: CDR1 SGHRS, CDR2 YFSETQ. V was clipped by 4 bases and J by 2 bases; unmatched bases: 8. The CDR3 sequence is CASSAGLGGTYEQYF. The CDR3 DNA reads as TGCGCCAGCAGCGCGGGACTAGGCGGAACCTACGAGCAGTACTTC.